This TCR beta chain was recorded in a study of OX40 agonist ivuxolimab in advanced cancers. Some background on the complete study: Ivuxolimab, which targeted the costimulatory receptor OX40 (CD134), was an agonistic, fully human IgG2 monoclonal antibody. Intravenous ivuxolimab was administered to patients every 2 weeks at six dose levels: 0.01, 0.1, 0.3, 1.5, 3 and 10 mg/kg. Of the approximately 54 dose-escalation patients, hepatocellular carcinoma was present in about 20, melanoma in some 15, renal cell carcinoma in 9 and head and neck cancer in 9. A male proportion of around 83% and a mean age of about 60 years, ranging from about 20 to 79, were recorded for the dose-escalation cohort. Patients were allowed to have had prior anti-PD-1, anti-PD-L1 or anti-CTLA-4 therapy, and approximately 40% of the dose-escalation patients had been treated with checkpoint inhibitors. Partial responses were achieved by three dose-escalation patients, of whom one had hepatocellular carcinoma and two had cutaneous melanoma. Peripheral TCRbeta sequencing aimed to test whether ivuxolimab altered TCR sequence diversity and caused clonal T-cell expansion. The paper covers the monotherapy dose-escalation part of the phase I ivuxolimab trial, which included N ≈ 50 patients. General study outcomes and caveats: Low levels of normalized T-cell clonal expansion were also seen in some patients who did not respond. After ivuxolimab, expanded clones were on average more numerous among CD8+ T cells than among CD4+ T cells. At doses of 0.1 to 3.0 mg/kg, clonal expansion of both CD4+ and CD8+ blood T cells was observed from baseline to week 6. Antigen specificity was not determined for the clonally expanded peripheral T cells. In the 0.1-3.0 mg/kg groups, partial responders had among the lowest normalized peripheral clonal expansion, particularly in CD8+ T cells.

The trial excluded patients who had a history of autoimmune disease or who were on systemic immunosuppression. In every dose cohort, peripheral blood was drawn for TCR sequencing at baseline, cycle 4 day 1, and cycle 7 day 1. The samples were taken from a phase I, first-in-human, multicenter, open-label dose-escalation trial of ivuxolimab. Adults with locally advanced or metastatic melanoma, renal cell, hepatocellular, or head and neck squamous cell carcinoma were enrolled in the trial. Before TCR sequencing, CD4+ T cells and CD8+ T cells were sorted from peripheral blood as separate populations. Genomic DNA was isolated from the sorted cells so that the TCRbeta CDR3 region could be sequenced. TCRbeta CDR3 regions were sequenced using the immunoSEQ Assay. Here the immuneACCESS table is served through TCRdb, limited to in-frame sequences with V and J called. Missing clones are a known gap in these copies; in checked studies unresolved V genes cover under half, and the rest lacks a known reason. The sample table records about 53,000 clones; approximately 81% of these occur just once. 4.6% of the sample belongs to the ten largest clones.

Inclusive of the bounding cysteine and phenylalanine, the CDR3 is 16 residues long. Here the CDR3 DNA is all that survives: 48 bases in frame from base 1. V is cut by 0 bases and J by 4 bases, and the space between the germline ends is 16 bases. Based on the germline V gene (reference sequence), the CDR1 and CDR2 sequences are GTSNPN and SVGIG. A single count supports this clone. There is no known antigen for this receptor. Base qualities are not provided; no much larger clone lies one nucleotide away. The chain is made from TRBV30 and TRBJ2-1; the D segment could be TRBD2, given 6 matching bases. The sequence was collected from an adult with an advanced solid tumor such as melanoma, head and neck, liver or kidney cancer. Here the sequenced sample was CD4+ or CD8+ T cells sorted from blood, taken in a trial of the OX40 agonist ivuxolimab. Here the CDR3 is given as CAWSVWVSRDYNEQFF. The bases read TGTGCCTGGAGTGTATGGGTCTCGCGGGATTACAATGAGCAGTTCTTC.